Following are 9 T cell receptor beta chains from one sample sequenced in a study of vaccination and CD4 T cells after COVID-19. The treatment is: roughly 10-day PBMC culture with coronavirus spike peptide pools or control peptides (ViraFEST assay). Sequencing of the DNA from cultured CD4+ T cells was carried out with the Oncomine TCR Beta short-read assay. TCRdb reprocessed the PCR reads with MiXCR, giving one entry per CDR3 protein. Found here are around 16,000 distinct CDR3 sequences, 45% to 65% of them singletons; the top ten hold around 21%. Their specific antigens are unknown. The material sequenced was CD4+ T cells from blood, cultured in vitro, taken before SARS-CoV-2 vaccination. Receptors were obtained from a human donor who had recovered from COVID-19.

This rearrangement joins TRBV28 to TRBJ1-5; D might be TRBD1 (5 bases). The CDR3 totals 15 residues. V lost 0 bases and J 0 bases, leaving 6 bases between the germline ends. Germline CDR1 is MDHEN and CDR2 is SYDVKM. Written as DNA, the CDR3 is TGTGCCAGCAGTTTATGGGGGGATAGCAATCAGCCCCAGCATTTT. Amino acids: CASSLWGDSNQPQHF.

CDR3 in amino acids: CASRPEQGLETQYF. Written as DNA, the CDR3 is TGTGCCAGCAGACCAGAACAGGGGCTAGAGACCCAGTACTTC. The chain links TRBV28 to TRBJ2-5, with 7 bases lining up with TRBD1. Trimming cost V 6 bases and J 4 bases; bases outside gene matches: 8. This CDR3 region has 14 residues. Per the germline V gene, CDR1 is MDHEN and CDR2 is SYDVKM.

The chain has TRBV18 and TRBJ2-7, with TRBD2 identical over 7 bases. Germline lookup yields CDR1 KGHSH and CDR2 LQKENI. Unmatched junction bases numbered 9, after V lost 6 bases and J lost 1 base. The CDR3 covers 15 residues. CDR3 residues: CASSQGAGISYEQYF. The CDR3 DNA sequence: TGTGCCAGCTCTCAGGGAGCGGGAATTTCCTACGAGCAGTACTTC.

The chain employs TRBV18 and TRBJ1-4; perhaps TRBD1 as D (5 bases). The germline CDR1 and CDR2 sequences are KGHSH and LQKENI. The CDR3 totals 16 residues. Trimming cost V 4 bases and J 3 bases, with 15 bases left between them. The CDR3 region is CASSRRHRTPNEKLFF. The CDR3 DNA sequence: TGTGCCAGCTCACGGCGCCACAGGACGCCTAATGAAAAACTGTTTTTT.

The V and J genes are TRBV12-2 and TRBJ1-1. TRBV12-2 is an annotated pseudogene. The length of the CDR3 is 14 residues. The CDR3 region is CASRLRPPGTEAFF. Here the CDR3 DNA reads TGTGCAAGTCGCTTACGTCCTCCCGGCACTGAAGCTTTCTTT.

The V and J genes are TRBV6-1 and TRBJ2-3, with TRBD1 matching over 8 bases. Germline V CDR1 and CDR2: MNHNS, SASEGT. J lost 0 bases, V lost 6 bases, and 5 bases had no gene match. CDR3 length equals 15 residues. Here the CDR3 DNA reads TGTGCCAGCAGCCTCCAGGGGGCGAGCACAGATACGCAGTATTTT. The encoded protein is CASSLQGASTDTQYF.

This rearrangement joins TRBV7-2 to TRBJ1-3; D is uncertain. Trimming pared 6 bases from V and 1 base from J, leaving 7 bases between. Germline V CDR1 and CDR2: SGHTA, FQGNSA. The CDR3 is 13 residues long. CDR3 sequence: CASRLVSGNTIYF. The CDR3 nucleotides read TGTGCCAGCAGATTGGTGTCTGGAAACACCATATATTTT.

This chain connects TRBV10-3 to TRBJ1-3; TRBD1 matches at 11 bases. Trimming at V came to 2 bases and at J to 3 bases, leaving 9 bases not matched to a gene. The V gene's germline CDR1 is ENHRY and CDR2 SYGVKD. The CDR3 is 18 amino acids. The chain's CDR3 is CAISEGRTGGDGGNTIYF. The CDR3 DNA reads TGTGCCATCAGTGAGGGGAGGACAGGGGGCGACGGTGGAAACACCATATATTTT.

This chain connects TRBV7-2 to TRBJ1-5, with D unclear. This CDR3 region has 12 residues. CDR1 is SGHTA, CDR2 FQGNSA, per germline. The V gene lost 4 bases and the J gene lost 3 bases, with 4 bases spanning the gap. The CDR3 sequence: CASSWDNQPQHF. As DNA, the CDR3 is TGTGCCAGCAGCTGGGACAATCAGCCCCAGCATTTT.